The 27 T cell receptor beta chains below were found in one sample sequenced in a study of T cell clones after liver transplantation. TCRdb keeps only in-frame clones here, not all; method: immunoSEQ multiplex PCR. The sample yields some 70,000 clones, 90% seen once. The sample in question was CD4+ T cells from blood, obtained before liver transplant. Receptor source: a human donor who received a liver transplant.

The J gene is TRBJ1-5, the V gene TRBV2, with 7 bases identical to TRBD1. The junction had 2 bases not matched to a gene; V was cut back by 6 bases and J by 0 bases. The CDR3 consists of 14 residues. The germline gives CDR1 SNHLY, CDR2 FYNNEI. Written as DNA, the CDR3 is TGTGCCAGCAGGACAGGGCTTAGCAATCAGCCCCAGCATTTT. It yields the protein CASRTGLSNQPQHF.

The chain links TRBV21-1 to TRBJ2-7; TRBD1 was called by the table and not checked on the DNA. TRBV21-1 corresponds to a pseudogene. This CDR3 has 12 residues. CDR3 sequence (DNA): TGTGCCAGCAGCCCCAGGCCCTACGAGCAGTACTTC. It yields the protein CASSPRPYEQYF.

This clone turned up a few times. V and J are TRBV9 and TRBJ2-1, with 11 bases aligning to TRBD2. Per germline, CDR1 SGDLS and CDR2 YYNGEE. The CDR3 runs to 14 residues. Trimming at V came to 4 bases and at J to 5 bases, leaving 2 bases not matched to a gene. For the CDR3, the DNA is TGTGCCAGCAGCCCGACTAGCGGGAACAATGAGCAGTTCTTC. It yields the protein CASSPTSGNNEQFF.

J is TRBJ2-1 and V is TRBV6-5, with TRBD2 matching 7 bases. Germline lookup yields CDR1 MNHEY and CDR2 SVGAGI. The V and J ends lost 7 bases and 4 bases, in that order; junction bases with no gene match: 4. The CDR3 extends over 13 amino acids. In nucleotides, the CDR3 is TGTGCCAGCACTGGCGGGAGTTACAATGAGCAGTTCTTC. It is translated as CASTGGSYNEQFF.

The J gene is TRBJ2-5, the V gene TRBV5-1; a possible D gene is TRBD2 (5 bases). Germline V gene lookup returns CDR1 SGHRS and CDR2 YFSETQ. This CDR3 comprises 17 residues. V was shortened by 3 bases and J by 5 bases, with 23 bases between the two germline ends. This CDR3 is CASSSGSGPRRAETQYF. The CDR3 nucleotides read TGCGCCAGCAGCTCCGGGTCGGGCCCTAGGCGGGCGGAGACCCAGTACTTC.

This clone was found a few times. The rearrangement joins TRBV7-9 to TRBJ2-3; a possible D gene is TRBD2 (5 bases). The V end was cut by 5 bases, the J end by 4 bases, with 10 bases between. CDR3 size: 13 residues. Germline-derived CDR1 and CDR2 are SEHNR and FQNEAQ (reference sequence). The CDR3 reads CASSPRGPDTQYF. In DNA form, the CDR3 reads TGTGCCAGCAGCCCCCGAGGGCCAGATACGCAGTATTTT.

The genes are TRBV7-9 and TRBJ1-2, with no clear D. Per germline, CDR1 SEHNR and CDR2 FQNEAQ (reference sequence). The V and J ends lost 2 bases and 4 bases respectively, with 8 bases between them. CDR3 size: 13 residues. CDR3 sequence (DNA): TGTGCCAGCAGCTTAAACCCCTCCTATGGCTACACCTTC. It encodes CASSLNPSYGYTF.

This chain connects TRBV2 to TRBJ2-3, with 7 positions matching TRBD1. The V gene's germline CDR1 is SNHLY and CDR2 FYNNEI. Trimming cost V 4 bases and J 5 bases; bases outside gene matches: 3. CDR3 size: 13 residues. CDR3 amino acids: CASSAQGLDTQYF. In nucleotides, the CDR3 is TGTGCCAGCAGTGCACAGGGGTTAGATACGCAGTATTTT.

Here the CDR3 DNA reads TGTGCCACCAGCAGAGTGGGGACAGGGGCCGGGTATGGCTACACCTTC. This gives the protein CATSRVGTGAGYGYTF. This chain uses TRBV15 with TRBJ1-2; 10 bases are a match to TRBD1. The V gene end was trimmed by 1 base and the J gene end by 5 bases; junction bases not matched to a gene: 7. The CDR3 is made up of 16 amino acids. The germline CDR1 and CDR2 sequences are LNHNV and YYDKDF (reference sequence).

The rearrangement links TRBV19 to TRBJ2-7; TRBD2 aligns across 9 bases. CDR1 and CDR2 from the germline V gene are LNHDA and SQIVND (reference sequence). V lost 5 bases, J lost 6 bases, and 14 bases stayed unmatched. This CDR3 has 16 amino acids. The CDR3: CASSLMPGLAPTEQYF. CDR3 nucleotide sequence: TGTGCCAGTAGTCTAATGCCGGGACTAGCTCCAACCGAGCAGTACTTC.

The chain combines TRBV9 with TRBJ2-1; a weak D match, TRBD1 (5 bases). In germline, CDR1 is SGDLS, CDR2 YYNGEE. The CDR3 is made up of 15 amino acids. V gave up 4 bases and J gave up 5 bases, with 16 bases separating them. CDR3 loop: CASSLGPARDNEQFF. CDR3 in DNA: TGTGCCAGCAGCCTGGGCCCAGCCAGGGACAATGAGCAGTTCTTC.

This chain joins TRBV5-6 and TRBJ2-7; 12 positions agree with TRBD2. This CDR3 region has 15 residues. Trimming at V came to 0 bases and at J to 7 bases, leaving 5 bases not matched to a gene. Germline loops: CDR1 SGHDT, CDR2 YYEEEE. This CDR3 reads CASSLGLAGEREQYF. The CDR3 DNA is TGTGCCAGCAGCTTGGGACTAGCGGGAGAAAGGGAGCAGTACTTC.

V and J are TRBV15 and TRBJ2-5; D is possibly TRBD1 (6 bases). V lost 5 bases and J lost 1, with 17 bases in between. This CDR3 spans 16 amino acids. Germline values: CDR1 LNHNV, CDR2 YYDKDF (reference sequence). As DNA, the CDR3 is TGTGCCACCAGCGGAAGAGCATGGACAGCCCAAGAGACCCAGTACTTC. Protein product: CATSGRAWTAQETQYF. Variable domain in full (rest from reference TRBV15 and TRBJ2-5): DAMVIQNPRYQVTQFGKPVTLSCSQTLNHNVMYWYQQKSSQAPKLLFHYYDKDFNNEADTPDNFQSRRPNTSFCFLDIRSPGLGDTAMYLCATSGRAWTAQETQYFGPGTRLLVL.

This chain uses TRBV27 with TRBJ2-3; TRBD1 agrees at 9 bases. The CDR3 spans 15 residues. V shed 5 bases, J shed 3 bases, and the junction held 6 bases outside the gene matches. Germline values: CDR1 MNHEY, CDR2 SMNVEV (reference sequence). CDR3 DNA: TGTGCCAGCAGTAAACCGGGACAGGGAACAGATACGCAGTATTTT. The encoded protein is CASSKPGQGTDTQYF.

J is TRBJ2-7 and V is TRBV7-2; D may correspond to TRBD1 or TRBD2 (5 bases each). Germline V gene data show CDR1 as SGHTA and CDR2 as FQGNSA. CDR3 length equals 13 residues. The CDR3 sequence is CAETRAGTYEQYF. The CDR3 DNA reads TGTGCAGAAACGAGGGCAGGGACCTACGAGCAGTACTTC. Based on the CDR3 plus reference TRBV7-2 and TRBJ2-7, the full variable domain is GAGVSQSPSNKVTEKGKDVELRCDPISGHTALYWYRQSLGQGLEFLIYFQGNSAPDKSGLPSDRFSAERTGGSVSTLTIQRTQQEDSAVYLCAETRAGTYEQYFGPGTRLTVT.

This clone was seen just once. The chain is built from TRBV2 and TRBJ1-1, with no clear D. The CDR3 is 12 amino acids. Germline V gene sequence: CDR1 SNHLY, CDR2 FYNNEI. Trimming shortened V by 8 bases and J by 4 bases, and 11 bases separated the two germline ends. The CDR3: CASRPRVTEAFF. The DNA of the CDR3 is TGTGCCAGCCGGCCTCGGGTCACTGAAGCTTTCTTT.

V usage is TRBV6-1 and J usage is TRBJ2-7, with no clear D. V dropped 5 bases and J dropped 3 bases, with 14 bases sitting between them. The CDR3 has 14 residues. Per the germline V gene, CDR1 is MNHNS and CDR2 is SASEGT. CDR3 in DNA: TGTGCCAGCAGTCCACCTGTAGGCCTCTACGAGCAGTACTTC. Its protein is CASSPPVGLYEQYF.

The V call is TRBV19, the J call TRBJ1-5, with D hard to call. The CDR3 is 14 amino acids. Deletions cut 8 bases from V and 2 bases from J, with 13 bases between. CDR1 is LNHDA and CDR2 is SQIVND in the germline V gene (reference sequence). The CDR3 reads CASGVHAGNQPQHF. The CDR3 nucleotides read TGTGCCAGTGGAGTTCATGCAGGCAATCAGCCCCAGCATTTT.

This chain uses TRBV13 with TRBJ2-7, with D uncertain. Germline CDR1 reads PRHDT; CDR2 reads FYEKMQ (reference sequence). The V end lost 4 bases, the J end lost 2 bases, and 9 bases lay between the germline ends. The CDR3 is made up of 13 amino acids. The CDR3 sequence is CASSSLGPYEQYF. The DNA of the CDR3 is TGTGCCAGCAGCTCCCTAGGGCCCTACGAGCAGTACTTC. Full variable domain (remainder filled in from reference TRBV13 and TRBJ2-7): AAGVIQSPRHLIKEKRETATLKCYPIPRHDTVYWYQQGPGQDPQFLISFYEKMQSDKGSIPDRFSAQQFSDYHSELNMSSLELGDSALYFCASSSLGPYEQYFGPGTRLTVT.

V is TRBV7-2 and J is TRBJ2-1; 7 bases fit TRBD2. The CDR3 loop spans 13 amino acids. V dropped 6 bases and J dropped 1; count of bases not matched to a gene: 0. Germline CDR1 is SGHTA and CDR2 is FQGNSA. The CDR3 nucleotides read TGTGCCAGCAGAGCGGGGTCCTACAATGAGCAGTTCTTC. Encoded protein: CASRAGSYNEQFF.

This clone was counted only a few times. J is TRBJ1-2 and V is TRBV30; TRBD1 matches 8 bases. Germline values: CDR1 GTSNPN, CDR2 SVGIG (reference sequence). Trimming took 8 bases from V and 4 from J; bases not matched to a gene: 12. There are 14 residues in the CDR3. This chain's CDR3 is CATPQGAQPYGYTF. The CDR3 region has the DNA TGTGCCACACCCCAGGGGGCGCAGCCCTATGGCTACACCTTC.

The chain is built from TRBV6-5 and TRBJ1-5; no definite D call. Trimming stripped 0 bases from V and 0 bases from J, with 6 bases between. This CDR3 comprises 15 residues. Germline assignment: CDR1 MNHEY and CDR2 SVGAGI. Here the CDR3 DNA reads TGTGCCAGCAGTTACTCCCTAAATAGCAATCAGCCCCAGCATTTT. Translated: CASSYSLNSNQPQHF.

The chain combines TRBV11-2 with TRBJ2-2; D not resolved. This CDR3 is built from 13 residues. Germline-derived CDR1 and CDR2 are SGHAT and FQNNGV. Trimming shortened V by 4 bases and J by 3 bases, and 6 bases separated the two germline ends. CDR3 residues: CASSSSYTGELFF. DNA of the CDR3: TGTGCCAGCAGCTCAAGTTACACCGGGGAGCTGTTTTTT.

The chain links TRBV19 to TRBJ2-7; 8 nucleotides align to TRBD2. In germline, CDR1 is LNHDA, CDR2 SQIVND (reference sequence). The CDR3 has 16 residues. Losses at the gene ends were 5 bases for V and 0 bases for J; bases not matched to a gene: 9. The CDR3 bases are TGTGCCAGTAGTGCCCCGGGGGGGACGAACTCCTACGAGCAGTACTTC. This translates into CASSAPGGTNSYEQYF.

The chain joins TRBV6-4 to TRBJ2-7; a weak D match, TRBD2 (5 bases). The CDR3 spans 13 residues. Trimming shortened V by 11 bases and J by 2 bases, and 16 bases separated the two germline ends. Germline loops: CDR1 MRHNA, CDR2 SNTAGT. As DNA, the CDR3 is TGTGCCCCCCCGGAGACTATCCCCTACGAGCAGTACTTC. This translates into CAPPETIPYEQYF.

This clone appeared a single time. The chain is built from TRBV11-3 and TRBJ1-4; D remains ambiguous. Looked up from germline, CDR1 is SGHNT and CDR2 is YENEEA. Trimming cost V 1 base and J 11 bases, with 14 bases left between them. The CDR3 is made up of 14 amino acids. CDR3 coding DNA: TGTGCCAGCAGCTTAGCCCGAGGGCCTGGGAAACTGTTTTTT. Translating it yields CASSLARGPGKLFF.

The V gene is TRBV5-1, the J gene TRBJ2-1, with D hard to call. V dropped 2 bases and J dropped 0 bases, with 12 bases sitting between them. The V gene's germline CDR1 is SGHRS and CDR2 YFSETQ. The CDR3 has 16 residues. DNA for the CDR3: TGCGCCAGCAGCTTCATGGGCGCGAGCTCCTACAATGAGCAGTTCTTC. Residues: CASSFMGASSYNEQFF.